These 11 T cell receptor beta chains originate from one sample sequenced in a study of blood T cells in healthy people across ages. Combining a sample-barcoded 5' primer with a J-beta primer mix, a second PCR ran for roughly 6 to 12 cycles. MiXCR, applied by TCRdb to the 5' RACE reads, yields one record per CDR3 protein. The sample lists roughly 1,500,000 distinct CDR3 sequences; about 40% were seen once. The specimen was blood. The receptors stem from a young woman in good health.

The chain recombines TRBV20-1 with TRBJ1-3, with D uncertain. V was cut by 6 bases and J by 11 bases, with 20 bases left in between. The CDR3 length is 13 residues. Germline CDR1 is DFQATT and CDR2 is SNEGSKA (reference sequence). The CDR3 DNA is TGCAGTGCCCGTCATTACGGGGAAGGGTCCATATATTTT. Translation: CSARHYGEGSIYF.

The chain is built from TRBV30 and TRBJ1-5, with D possibly being TRBD1 (5 bases). V was trimmed by 1 base and J by 4 bases, leaving 8 bases between them. The germline gives CDR1 GTSNPN, CDR2 SVGIG (reference sequence). The CDR3 consists of 13 residues. CDR3 nucleotides: TGTGCCTGGAGTGGACAGCCGAATCAGCCCCAGCATTTT. Its translation is CAWSGQPNQPQHF.

This rearrangement joins TRBV28 to TRBJ2-3; D is possibly TRBD2 (5 bases). CDR1 MDHEN and CDR2 SYDVKM come from the germline V gene. Trimming took 7 bases from V and 4 from J, leaving 18 bases between them. The CDR3 consists of 15 residues. The CDR3: CASTPLDGVADTQYF. CDR3 in DNA: TGTGCCAGCACCCCTTTAGACGGGGTCGCAGATACGCAGTATTTT.

The chain is built from TRBV5-1 and TRBJ2-1; D possibly matches TRBD1 or TRBD2 (5 bases each). CDR1 SGHRS and CDR2 YFSETQ come from the germline V gene. V dropped 6 bases and J dropped 4 bases, with 11 bases sitting between them. This CDR3 is 13 amino acids long. The CDR3 region is CASKKGTYNEQFF. Here the CDR3 DNA reads TGCGCCAGCAAGAAAGGGACGTACAATGAGCAGTTCTTC.

This clonotype was picked up a small number of times. The chain links TRBV20-1 to TRBJ2-5, with D tentatively TRBD1 (6 bases). This CDR3 contains 14 residues. Trimming left V 5 bases short and J 4 bases short, with 17 bases between. Germline V gene sequence: CDR1 DFQATT, CDR2 SNEGSKA (reference sequence). The CDR3 coding sequence is TGCAGTGCTGATACAGGGATTTTACGAGAGACCCAGTACTTC. It is translated as CSADTGILRETQYF.

The V call is TRBV7-9, the J call TRBJ2-5; D gene ambiguous. CDR1 SEHNR and CDR2 FQNEAQ come from the germline V gene (reference sequence). The V end was cut by 3 bases, the J end by 4 bases, with 15 bases between. This CDR3 has 15 residues. The CDR3: CASSFPDSPGETQYF. DNA for the CDR3: TGTGCCAGCAGCTTTCCAGACTCACCTGGAGAGACCCAGTACTTC.

This chain joins TRBV12-3 or TRBV12-4 and TRBJ2-5; TRBD1 or TRBD2 may be the D gene (5 bases each). Trimming left V 4 bases short and J 4 bases short, with 13 bases between. This CDR3 region has 14 residues. This chain's CDR3 is CASSYGRDGETQYF. The CDR3 DNA is TGTGCCAGCAGTTATGGCAGGGACGGAGAGACCCAGTACTTC.

This clonotype came up a few times. V is TRBV27 and J is TRBJ1-1; TRBD1 aligns across 7 bases. The CDR3 has 15 residues. V gave up 3 bases and J gave up 3 bases; unmatched junction bases: 7. Per the germline V gene, CDR1 is MNHEY and CDR2 is SMNVEV (reference sequence). In DNA, the CDR3 is TGTGCCAGCAGTTTCGTCGACAGGGTGGACACTGAAGCTTTCTTT. Its translation is CASSFVDRVDTEAFF.

The chain couples TRBV24-1 to TRBJ2-2, with 7 bases matching TRBD1. The J segment lost 1 base and the V segment lost 6 bases, leaving 7 bases of the junction unmatched. The CDR3 is 16 residues long. The germline V gene has CDR1 KGHDR and CDR2 SFDVKD. The CDR3: CATSSATGKNTGELFF. The DNA for the CDR3 is TGTGCCACCAGTTCGGCGACAGGGAAGAACACCGGGGAGCTGTTTTTT.

Remarks on this clonotype: Being one base from a much bigger clone, this may be a read error. This chain uses TRBV29-1 with TRBJ2-5; 11 nucleotides line up with TRBD1. This CDR3 comprises 15 residues. V gave up 3 bases and J gave up 13 bases; unmatched junction bases: 16. Germline values: CDR1 SQVTM, CDR2 ANQGSEA. CDR3 coding DNA: TGCAGCGTTGACGGGACAGGGGGGGGCTCCTACGAGCGGTACTTC. Translation gives CSVDGTGGGSYERYF.

The chain carries TRBV20-1 and TRBJ2-7; no reliable D call. The V gene's germline CDR1 is DFQATT and CDR2 SNEGSKA (reference sequence). The germline V and J ends were trimmed by 6 bases and 1 base, with 16 bases remaining between them. This CDR3 region has 14 residues. CDR3 sequence reads: CSALGSLTSYEQYF. CDR3 DNA sequence: TGCAGTGCCCTCGGTTCATTAACATCCTACGAGCAGTACTTC.